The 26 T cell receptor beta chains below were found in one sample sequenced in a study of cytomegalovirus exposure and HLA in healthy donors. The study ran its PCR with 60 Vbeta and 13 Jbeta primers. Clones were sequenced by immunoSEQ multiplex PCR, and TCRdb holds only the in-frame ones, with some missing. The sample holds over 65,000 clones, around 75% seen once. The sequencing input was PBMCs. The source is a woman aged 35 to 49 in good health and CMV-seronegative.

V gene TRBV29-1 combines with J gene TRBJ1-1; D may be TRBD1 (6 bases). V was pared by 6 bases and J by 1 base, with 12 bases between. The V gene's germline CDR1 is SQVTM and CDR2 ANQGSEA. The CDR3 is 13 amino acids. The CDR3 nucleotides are TGCAGCGTAATGGGACATCCGAACACTGAAGCTTTCTTT. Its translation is CSVMGHPNTEAFF.

CDR3 coding DNA: TGTGCCACCAGCAGGGACAGGGGGCTCTCTGGGGCCAACGTCCTGACTTTC. It codes for CATSRDRGLSGANVLTF. The chain uses TRBV15 and TRBJ2-6, with 11 positions matching TRBD1. The CDR3 is 17 residues long. Trimming removed 3 bases from V and 0 bases from J; junction bases left unmatched: 1. Per germline, CDR1 LNHNV and CDR2 YYDKDF (reference sequence).

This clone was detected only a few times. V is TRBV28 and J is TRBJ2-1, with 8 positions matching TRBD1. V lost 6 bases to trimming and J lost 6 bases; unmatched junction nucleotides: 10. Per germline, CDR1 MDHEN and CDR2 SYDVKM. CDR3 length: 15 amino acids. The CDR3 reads CASRVGQGESNEQFF. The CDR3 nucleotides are TGTGCCAGCAGAGTTGGACAGGGAGAATCCAATGAGCAGTTCTTC.

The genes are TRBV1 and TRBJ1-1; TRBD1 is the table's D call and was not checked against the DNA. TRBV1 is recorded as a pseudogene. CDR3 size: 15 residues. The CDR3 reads CTSGRGSRSGTEAFF. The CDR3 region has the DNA TGCACCAGCGGCAGGGGCTCTAGGTCGGGCACTGAAGCTTTCTTT.

CDR3 region: CSVQGQDSNQPQHF. CDR3 in DNA: TGCAGCGTTCAAGGACAGGATAGCAATCAGCCCCAGCATTTT. The J gene is TRBJ1-5, the V gene TRBV29-1, with TRBD1 matching over 7 bases. CDR1 is SQVTM, CDR2 ANQGSEA, per germline. The CDR3 spans 14 residues. V was pared by 5 bases and J by 0 bases, with 4 bases of the junction left unmatched.

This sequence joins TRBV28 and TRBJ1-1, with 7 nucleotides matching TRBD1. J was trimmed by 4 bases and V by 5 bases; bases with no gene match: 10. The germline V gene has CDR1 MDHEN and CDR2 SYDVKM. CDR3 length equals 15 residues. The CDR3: CASSTLDRPTTEAFF. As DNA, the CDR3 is TGTGCCAGCAGTACCCTGGACAGGCCTACCACTGAAGCTTTCTTT. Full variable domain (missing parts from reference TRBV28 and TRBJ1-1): DVKVTQSSRYLVKRTGEKVFLECVQDMDHENMFWYRQDPGLGLRLIYFSYDVKMKEKGDIPEGYSVSREKKERFSLILESASTNQTSMYLCASSTLDRPTTEAFFGQGTRLTVV.

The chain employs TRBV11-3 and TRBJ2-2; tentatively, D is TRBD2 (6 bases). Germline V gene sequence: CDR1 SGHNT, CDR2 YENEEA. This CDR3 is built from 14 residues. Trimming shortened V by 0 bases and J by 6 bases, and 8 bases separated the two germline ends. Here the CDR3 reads CASSLDGSAGELFF. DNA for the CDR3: TGTGCCAGCAGCTTAGACGGGAGCGCCGGGGAGCTGTTTTTT.

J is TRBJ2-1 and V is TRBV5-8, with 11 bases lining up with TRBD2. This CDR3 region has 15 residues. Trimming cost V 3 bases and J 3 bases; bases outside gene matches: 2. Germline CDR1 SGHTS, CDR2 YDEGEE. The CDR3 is CASSSGTSGYNEQFF. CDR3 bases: TGTGCCAGCAGCTCTGGGACTAGCGGCTACAATGAGCAGTTCTTC. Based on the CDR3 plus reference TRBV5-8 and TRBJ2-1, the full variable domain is EAGVTQSPTHLIKTRGQQATLRCSPISGHTSVYWYQQALGLGLQFLLWYDEGEERNRGNFPPRFSGRQFPNYSSELNVNALELEDSALYLCASSSGTSGYNEQFFGPGTRLTVL.

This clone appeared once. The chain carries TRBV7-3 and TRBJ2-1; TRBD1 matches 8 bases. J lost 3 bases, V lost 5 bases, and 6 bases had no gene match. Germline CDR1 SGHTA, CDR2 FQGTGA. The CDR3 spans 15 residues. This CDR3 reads CASSIRQGSYNEQFF. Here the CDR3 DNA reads TGTGCCAGCAGCATCAGACAGGGGAGCTACAATGAGCAGTTCTTC.

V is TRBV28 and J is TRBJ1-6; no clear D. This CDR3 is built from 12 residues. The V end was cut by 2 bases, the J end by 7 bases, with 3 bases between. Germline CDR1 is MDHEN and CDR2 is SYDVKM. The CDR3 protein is CASSLLNSPLHF. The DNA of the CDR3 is TGTGCCAGCAGTTTACTAAATTCACCCCTCCACTTT.

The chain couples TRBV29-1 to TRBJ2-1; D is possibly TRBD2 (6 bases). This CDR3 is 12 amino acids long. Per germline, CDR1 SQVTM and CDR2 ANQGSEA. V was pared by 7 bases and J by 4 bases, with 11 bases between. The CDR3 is CSDRDFYNEQFF. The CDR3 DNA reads TGCAGCGACCGGGACTTTTACAATGAGCAGTTCTTC.

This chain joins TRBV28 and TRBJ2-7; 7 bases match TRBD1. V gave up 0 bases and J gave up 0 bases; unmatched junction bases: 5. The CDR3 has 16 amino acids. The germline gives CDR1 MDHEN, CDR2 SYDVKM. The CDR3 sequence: CASSLWTGQLSYEQYF. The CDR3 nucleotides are TGTGCCAGCAGTTTATGGACGGGACAGCTCTCCTACGAGCAGTACTTC.

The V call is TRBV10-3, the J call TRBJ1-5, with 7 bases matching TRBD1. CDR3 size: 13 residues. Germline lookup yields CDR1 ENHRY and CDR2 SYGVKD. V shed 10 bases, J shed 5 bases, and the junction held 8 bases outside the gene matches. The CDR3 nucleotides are TGTGCCAGCCGCCGGGACAGAGATCAGCCCCAGCATTTT. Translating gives CASRRDRDQPQHF.

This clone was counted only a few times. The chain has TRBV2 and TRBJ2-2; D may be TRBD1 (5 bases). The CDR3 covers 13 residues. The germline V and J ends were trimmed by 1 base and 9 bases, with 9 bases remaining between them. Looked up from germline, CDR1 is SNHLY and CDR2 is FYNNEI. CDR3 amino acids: CASSEGRARELFF. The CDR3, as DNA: TGTGCCAGCAGTGAAGGCAGGGCCCGGGAGCTGTTTTTT. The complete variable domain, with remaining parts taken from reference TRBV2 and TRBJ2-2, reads EPEVTQTPSHQVTQMGQEVILRCVPISNHLYFYWYRQILGQKVEFLVSFYNNEISEKSEIFDDQFSVERPDGSNFTLKIRSTKLEDSAMYFCASSEGRARELFFGEGSRLTVL.

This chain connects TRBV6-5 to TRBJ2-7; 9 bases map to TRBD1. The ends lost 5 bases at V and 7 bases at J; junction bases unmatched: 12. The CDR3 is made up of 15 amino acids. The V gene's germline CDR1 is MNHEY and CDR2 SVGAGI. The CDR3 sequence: CASSTYRGLGGEQYF. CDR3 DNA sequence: TGTGCCAGCAGTACCTACAGGGGGCTCGGGGGGGAGCAGTACTTC.

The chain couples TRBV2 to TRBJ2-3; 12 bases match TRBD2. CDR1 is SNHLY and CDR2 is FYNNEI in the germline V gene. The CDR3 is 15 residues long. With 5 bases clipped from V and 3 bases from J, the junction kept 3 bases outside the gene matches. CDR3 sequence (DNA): TGTGCCAGCAGTTTTCTAGCGGGGGGGACAGATACGCAGTATTTT. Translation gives CASSFLAGGTDTQYF. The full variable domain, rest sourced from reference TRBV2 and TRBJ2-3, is EPEVTQTPSHQVTQMGQEVILRCVPISNHLYFYWYRQILGQKVEFLVSFYNNEISEKSEIFDDQFSVERPDGSNFTLKIRSTKLEDSAMYFCASSFLAGGTDTQYFGPGTRLTVL.

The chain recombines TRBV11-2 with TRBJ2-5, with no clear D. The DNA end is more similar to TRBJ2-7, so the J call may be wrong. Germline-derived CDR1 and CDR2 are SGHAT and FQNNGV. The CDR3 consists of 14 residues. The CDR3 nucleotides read TGTGCCAGCAGCTTAGATTGGAGCTCCTACGAGCAGTACTTC. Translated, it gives CASSLDWSSYEQYF.

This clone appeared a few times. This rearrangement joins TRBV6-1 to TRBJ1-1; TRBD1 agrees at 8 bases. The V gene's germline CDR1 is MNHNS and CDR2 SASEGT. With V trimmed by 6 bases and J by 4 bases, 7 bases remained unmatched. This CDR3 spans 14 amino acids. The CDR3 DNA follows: TGTGCCAGCAGGAGGACAGGGCGAATCACTGAAGCTTTCTTT. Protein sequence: CASRRTGRITEAFF.

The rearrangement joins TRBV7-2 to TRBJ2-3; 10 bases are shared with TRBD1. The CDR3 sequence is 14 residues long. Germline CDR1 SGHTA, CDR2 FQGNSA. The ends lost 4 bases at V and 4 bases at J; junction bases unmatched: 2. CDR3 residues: CASSYDRGPDTQYF. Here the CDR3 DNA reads TGTGCCAGCAGCTATGACAGGGGGCCAGATACGCAGTATTTT.

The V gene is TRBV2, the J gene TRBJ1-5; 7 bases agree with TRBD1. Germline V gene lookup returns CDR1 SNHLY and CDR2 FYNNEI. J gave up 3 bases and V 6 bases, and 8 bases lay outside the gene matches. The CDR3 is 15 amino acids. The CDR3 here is CASRAGQEHNQPQHF. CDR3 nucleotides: TGTGCCAGCAGGGCTGGACAGGAGCACAATCAGCCCCAGCATTTT.

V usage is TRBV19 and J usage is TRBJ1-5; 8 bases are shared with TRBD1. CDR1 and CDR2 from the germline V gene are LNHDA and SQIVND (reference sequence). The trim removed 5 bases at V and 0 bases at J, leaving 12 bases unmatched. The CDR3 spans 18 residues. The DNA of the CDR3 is TGTGCCAGTAGTCATACTCAGGGGGCGAGGTATAGCAATCAGCCCCAGCATTTT. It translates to CASSHTQGARYSNQPQHF.

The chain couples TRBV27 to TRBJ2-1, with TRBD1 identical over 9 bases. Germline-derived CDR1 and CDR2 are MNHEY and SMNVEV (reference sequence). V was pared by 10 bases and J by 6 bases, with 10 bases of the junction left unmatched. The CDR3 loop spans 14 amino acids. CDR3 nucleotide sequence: TGTGCCACAGAAAACAGGGGGCCTATCAATGAGCAGTTCTTC. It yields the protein CATENRGPINEQFF.

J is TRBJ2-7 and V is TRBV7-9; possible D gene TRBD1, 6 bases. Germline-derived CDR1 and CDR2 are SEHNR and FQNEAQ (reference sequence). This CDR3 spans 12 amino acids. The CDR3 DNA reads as TGTTCCGGCCAGGGGATCTCCTACGAGCAGTACTTC. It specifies CSGQGISYEQYF. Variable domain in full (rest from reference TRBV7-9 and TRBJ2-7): DTGVSQNPRHKITKRGQNVTFRCDPISEHNRLYWYRQTLGQGPEFLTYFQNEAQLEKSRLLSDRFSAERPKGSFSTLEIQRTEQGDSAMYLCSGQGISYEQYFGPGTRLTVT.

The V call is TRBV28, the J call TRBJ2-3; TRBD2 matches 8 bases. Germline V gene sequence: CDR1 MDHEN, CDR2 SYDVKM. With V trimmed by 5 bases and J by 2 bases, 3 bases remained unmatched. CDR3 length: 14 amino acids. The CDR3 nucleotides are TGTGCCAGCAGTCTTAGCGGGGTCACAGATACGCAGTATTTT. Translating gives CASSLSGVTDTQYF.

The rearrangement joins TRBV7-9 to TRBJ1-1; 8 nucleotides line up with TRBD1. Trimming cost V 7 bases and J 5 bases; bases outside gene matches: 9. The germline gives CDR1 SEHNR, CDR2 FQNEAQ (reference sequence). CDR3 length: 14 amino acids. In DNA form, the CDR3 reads TGTGCCAGCACCCAAGGACAGGGTGGGACTGAAGCTTTCTTT. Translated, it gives CASTQGQGGTEAFF.

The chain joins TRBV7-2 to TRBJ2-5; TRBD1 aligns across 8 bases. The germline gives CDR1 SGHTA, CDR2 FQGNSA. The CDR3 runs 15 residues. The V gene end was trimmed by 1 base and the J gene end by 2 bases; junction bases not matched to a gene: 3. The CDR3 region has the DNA TGTGCCAGCAGCTTAGTTACAGGGGGACAAGAGACCCAGTACTTC. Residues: CASSLVTGGQETQYF.